This entry features one T cell receptor beta chain sequence. The antigen remains undetermined. Germline CDR1 reads SQVTM; CDR2 reads ANQGSEA. The CDR3 totals 15 residues. V was pared by 1 base and J by 0 bases, with 4 bases of the junction left unmatched. Sequencing used cDNA as its template, made by extracting RNA and reverse transcribing it. Measured with immunoSEQ multiplex PCR; TCRdb has only the in-frame clones, and not every one. The profile shows around 140,000 clones, roughly half of them singletons. This entry is derived from a study of CD8+ T cells in alopecia areata. Study results and caveats: Affected scalp, especially in alopecia totalis/universalis, had a higher clonality than normal scalp did.

This receptor was identified in a human donor with alopecia areata. The sequences come from CD4+ T cells sorted from blood, collected at week 0. The rearrangement links TRBV29-1 to TRBJ2-3, with 7 bases fitting TRBD2. For the CDR3, the DNA is TGCAGCGTTGAAGGCCTAGCGGAAAGCACAGATACGCAGTATTTT. Amino acids: CSVEGLAESTDTQYF.